A selection of T cell receptor beta chains follows, all from one sample in a study of cytomegalovirus exposure and HLA in healthy donors. Produced via immunoSEQ multiplex PCR; TCRdb's table is partial and in-frame only. The table lists fewer than 80,000 clones, roughly 80% of them singletons. The material sequenced was PBMCs. The source is a woman in her thirties or forties in good health and CMV-seropositive. Both conserved end residues are part of each CDR3. Fields, in order: CDR3 protein, clone size, J gene, V gene. Expanded clones get a size class; other rows say once, few or many, or leave the size out.

CASSVEGVGSPLHF - TRBJ1-6 TRBV2
CASSPVGGGAYDTQYF - TRBJ2-3 TRBV4-3
CAARTGANEQYF - TRBJ2-7 TRBV10-3
CASSPGLAGQDTQYF - TRBJ2-3 TRBV5-1
CSVSRSGDIQETQYF - TRBJ2-5 TRBV29-1
CASSGQLENIQYF - TRBJ2-4 TRBV30
CASSPGEQEQFF - TRBJ2-1 TRBV7-6
CASSLGGERAYGYTF few TRBJ1-2 TRBV5-4
CASSLGAGGSTDTQYF - TRBJ2-3 TRBV5-1
CASSPSGDYNSPLHF few TRBJ1-6 TRBV5-4
CATSPGGFSDEQYF few TRBJ2-7 TRBV15
CASSPPAVEKLFF - TRBJ1-4 TRBV18
CASSLDGGPNNEQFF - TRBJ2-1 TRBV11-1
CATTPTTTGRNQPQHF - TRBJ1-5 TRBV15
CASGLGGLTDTQYF - TRBJ2-3 TRBV12-5
CASSLDVGRSDTQYF few TRBJ2-3 TRBV7-2
CASSSPNRQDTEAFF - TRBJ1-1 TRBV7-9
CAWDRGMNTEAFF - TRBJ1-1 TRBV30
CASRTGQLWAFF - TRBJ1-1 TRBV28
CASSSQGLFIEAFF - TRBJ1-1 TRBV28
CASSLTTSGYYNEQFF - TRBJ2-1 TRBV11-2
CASSPRQGTDTQYF - TRBJ2-3 TRBV18
CASSPTSGGGQPQHF - TRBJ1-5 TRBV6-6
CSVLRKAEAFF - TRBJ1-1 TRBV29-1
CASSPVPAGELFF - TRBJ2-2 TRBV11-3
CASSRRTSYYEQYF - TRBJ2-7 TRBV5-8
CASSQGGASPLHF - TRBJ1-6 TRBV14
CASRPTSGTYNEQFF once TRBJ2-1 TRBV5-1
CASSLFRGPEARTEAFF once TRBJ1-1 TRBV4-3
CASSQDRRAGRGGYTF - TRBJ1-2 TRBV14
CASQIGDSYGYTF - TRBJ1-2 TRBV30
CASSLAPQRDRNEQFF - TRBJ2-1 TRBV7-6
CASSLEGSGNTIYF once TRBJ1-3 TRBV11-1
CSVRTNEKLFF - TRBJ1-4 TRBV29-1
CASSPRLNPYEQYF - TRBJ2-7 TRBV27
CASSYDGVYEQYF - TRBJ2-7 TRBV5-4
CASHMPSYRGSPTYNEQFF - TRBJ2-1 TRBV21-1
CASSQGIRGGRDTQYF - TRBJ2-3 TRBV4-3
CASSSRLGQGRNTIYF - TRBJ1-3 TRBV7-2
CASGSIREQYF - TRBJ2-7 TRBV28
CASSDPISLGGFNHEQYF - TRBJ2-7 TRBV6-1
CASAQYELLQGFPYEQYF - TRBJ2-7 TRBV27
CASSGGRANYGYTF - TRBJ1-2 TRBV6-1
CASGLGQYTDTQYF - TRBJ2-3 TRBV12-5
CSAGHEQFF - TRBJ2-1 TRBV20-1
CASSPRASGGSQETQYF few TRBJ2-5 TRBV11-2
CASSRGQGGTDTQYF - TRBJ2-3 TRBV6-1